The entry that follows covers one T cell receptor (beta chain) sequence. Its antigen is unknown. The data belong to a study of T cell responses to AZD1222 COVID-19 vaccine. Study context: Second doses that came at about 4 or about 12 weeks were put together.

Trimming removed 1 base from V and 1 base from J, with 11 bases in between. CDR1 and CDR2 (germline): SGHRS, YFSETQ. The CDR3 totals 15 residues. Study-wide findings and caveats: Elevations in Spike-specific TCR breadth and depth followed administration of two AZD1222 doses. Unmutated variant regions are reportedly targeted by nearly half of spike-specific TCRs.

The assay was immunoSEQ multiplex PCR, and TCRdb's table has in-frame clones only and misses some. The sample records 120,000 or so clones, around 90% being singletons. This receptor was taken from an adult in good health. The material sequenced was peripheral blood, taken on day 0 of AZD1222 vaccination. This rearrangement joins TRBV5-1 to TRBJ1-1; TRBD1 is a possible D gene (6 bases). The CDR3 coding sequence is TGCGCCAGCAGCTTGTTAGCAGGGGCGAACACTGAAGCTTTCTTT. Translating gives CASSLLAGANTEAFF. The full variable domain, completed using reference TRBV5-1 and TRBJ1-1, is KAGVTQTPRYLIKTRGQQVTLSCSPISGHRSVSWYQQTPGQGLQFLFEYFSETQRNKGNFPGRFSGRQFSNSRSEMNVSTLELGDSALYLCASSLLAGANTEAFFGQGTRLTVV.